The 10 T cell receptor beta chains below come from one sample, sequenced in a study of cytomegalovirus exposure and HLA in healthy donors. PCR used 60 Vbeta primers and 13 Jbeta primers. TCRdb's table, derived via immunoSEQ multiplex PCR, lists solely in-frame clones and lacks some. In the table there are approximately 90,000 clones, 75% to 90% of which are singletons. The sample taken for sequencing was PBMCs. The receptors stem from a man in his forties in good health and CMV-seropositive.

The chain joins TRBV7-9 to TRBJ2-1, with 7 nucleotides matching TRBD1. V lost 6 bases and J lost 4; bases outside the gene matches: 3. The CDR3 consists of 13 residues. Germline CDR1 SEHNR, CDR2 FQNEAQ (reference sequence). The CDR3 DNA reads TGTGCCAGCAGTGGGGACAGTTACAATGAGCAGTTCTTC. Protein product: CASSGDSYNEQFF.

The V gene is TRBV4-2, the J gene TRBJ2-2; tentative D call: TRBD2 (7 bases). Germline V gene data show CDR1 as LGHNA and CDR2 as YNFKEQ. Deletions cut 1 base from V and 1 base from J, with 10 bases between. The CDR3 sequence is 16 residues long. The CDR3 is CASSQVGGRNTGELFF. Here the CDR3 DNA reads TGTGCCAGCAGCCAAGTCGGGGGGCGGAACACCGGGGAGCTGTTTTTT.

J is TRBJ1-3 and V is TRBV5-1; D is uncertain. Germline V gene data show CDR1 as SGHRS and CDR2 as YFSETQ. The length of the CDR3 is 13 residues. The ends were cut back, 0 bases at V and 8 bases at J, with 9 bases in the middle. The CDR3 sequence: CASSLAAADTIYF. The CDR3 coding sequence is TGCGCCAGCAGCTTGGCGGCCGCGGACACCATATATTTT.

The rearrangement joins TRBV28 to TRBJ2-7, with D maybe TRBD2 (5 bases). This CDR3 spans 14 amino acids. Trimming removed 5 bases from V and 5 bases from J, with 16 bases in between. Germline lookup yields CDR1 MDHEN and CDR2 SYDVKM. The CDR3 DNA reads as TGTGCCAGCAGTCCCCGGGCCCCCGGGGACGAGCAGTACTTC. Protein product: CASSPRAPGDEQYF. The variable domain in full, completed from reference TRBV28 and TRBJ2-7, reads DVKVTQSSRYLVKRTGEKVFLECVQDMDHENMFWYRQDPGLGLRLIYFSYDVKMKEKGDIPEGYSVSREKKERFSLILESASTNQTSMYLCASSPRAPGDEQYFGPGTRLTVT.

The J gene is TRBJ1-5, the V gene TRBV6-1; TRBD1 matches at 9 bases. Trimming took 8 bases from V and 0 from J; bases not matched to a gene: 5. This CDR3 is built from 15 residues. The germline V gene encodes CDR1 MNHNS and CDR2 SASEGT. For the CDR3, the DNA is TGTGCCAGCGGCCCGGACAGGGGTAGCAATCAGCCCCAGCATTTT. This codes for CASGPDRGSNQPQHF.

This clone appeared a few times. The chain links TRBV7-2 to TRBJ2-7; maybe TRBD1 (5 bases). The CDR3 covers 16 residues. CDR1 and CDR2 from the germline V gene are SGHTA and FQGNSA. Trimming stripped 5 bases from V and 1 base from J, with 18 bases between. The CDR3 region is CASSPIGVRESYEQYF. DNA of the CDR3: TGTGCCAGCAGCCCGATAGGTGTCAGGGAATCCTACGAGCAGTACTTC.

This clone was picked up a small number of times. This chain connects TRBV2 to TRBJ2-7; 9 bases align to TRBD1. V lost 3 bases to trimming and J lost 4 bases; unmatched junction nucleotides: 7. Germline assignment: CDR1 SNHLY and CDR2 FYNNEI. This CDR3 is 15 amino acids long. This CDR3 reads CASSEETGGAYEQYF. CDR3 nucleotide sequence: TGTGCCAGCAGTGAGGAAACAGGGGGCGCGTACGAGCAGTACTTC.

CDR3 sequence reads: CAWSRQGRPQHF. In DNA form, the CDR3 reads TGTGCCTGGAGTCGACAGGGACGGCCCCAGCATTTT. The chain has TRBV30 and TRBJ1-5, with 7 positions matching TRBD1. Germline V CDR1 and CDR2: GTSNPN, SVGIG (reference sequence). The CDR3 consists of 12 residues. J lost 9 bases, V lost 2 bases, and 4 bases had no gene match.

This chain joins TRBV10-3 and TRBJ2-7, with unresolved D. The CDR3 has 14 amino acids. V lost 0 bases, J lost 3 bases, and 9 bases lay in between. Germline lookup yields CDR1 ENHRY and CDR2 SYGVKD. CDR3 sequence: CAISESLDRYEQYF. The CDR3, as DNA: TGTGCCATCAGTGAGTCGCTAGATCGCTACGAGCAGTACTTC.

Only one count was recorded for this clone. The chain has TRBV5-6 and TRBJ1-6; perhaps TRBD1 as D (5 bases). V dropped 1 base and J dropped 12 bases, with 17 bases sitting between them. Germline lookup yields CDR1 SGHDT and CDR2 YYEEEE. CDR3 length: 15 residues. The CDR3 reads CASSLSALGVIPLHF. For the CDR3, the DNA is TGTGCCAGCAGCTTGTCCGCCTTAGGGGTTATACCCCTCCACTTT.